The 24 T cell receptor delta chains reported below all come from one sample, sequenced in a study of gamma delta lymphoproliferative disorders and STAT genes. TCRdb re-identified clones in the multiplex PCR reads via CATT. This sample yields several thousand delta-chain clones, of which 0.9% to 1.1% are seen a single time; roughly a fifth belongs to the top ten. Genomic DNA from isolated PBMCs served as the sequencing template. The sequenced sample consisted of blood. The receptors come from a human donor in good health.

With regard to this clone: TCRdb assigns this DNA the protein of a much larger clone, which departs from its translation at residue 5; this likely reflects a read error, and the protein shown comes from translating the DNA. The chain links TRDV2 to TRDJ1; D is unclear. The germline V gene has CDR1 GEAIGNYY and CDR2 EKD. V lost 2 bases, J lost 0 bases, and 18 bases lay in between. The CDR3 totals 17 residues. This CDR3 is CACDMLGTGAYTDKLIF. The DNA for the CDR3 is TGTGCCTGTGACATGCTTGGGACAGGAGCTTACACCGATAAACTCATCTTT.

The genes are TRDV1 and TRDJ1; 11 nucleotides agree with TRDD3. The CDR3 consists of 21 residues. Germline V gene data show CDR1 as TSWWSYY and CDR2 as QGS. V shed 0 bases, J shed 0 bases, and the junction held 15 bases outside the gene matches. CDR3 region: CALGELYPYWGIGLYTDKLIF. The CDR3 DNA reads as TGTGCTCTTGGGGAACTCTACCCGTACTGGGGGATAGGACTGTACACCGATAAACTCATCTTT.

The sample holds a few counts of this clone. Given a far larger clone just one base away, this is likely a sequencing read error. CDR3 in amino acids: CACDTGGWGMPSWDTRQMFF. The CDR3, as DNA: TGTGCCTGTGACACCGGGGGCTGGGGGATGCCTTCCTGGGACACCCGACAGATGTTTTTC. The chain links TRDV2 to TRDJ3; 9 bases are shared with TRDD3. V shed 0 bases and J 1 base; nucleotides not matched to a gene: 9. Germline values: CDR1 GEAIGNYY, CDR2 EKD. The CDR3 is 20 amino acids.

Notes on this clone: The protein held in TCRdb is that of a much larger clone and does not match this DNA's translation at residue 13, likely because of a read error; the protein shown is translated from the DNA. CDR3 in DNA: TGTGCTCTTGGGGAACTTCTAGGGGCCCGAGCGGGCGGTAAACTCATCTTT. As protein: CALGELLGARAGGKLIF. The chain employs TRDV1 and TRDJ1, with D unresolved. Germline V lookup: CDR1 TSWWSYY, CDR2 QGS. This CDR3 is 17 amino acids long. The V gene lost 0 bases and the J gene lost 7 bases, with 21 bases spanning the gap.

This clone is large by share. This sample includes further DNA sequences coding for the same CDR3. This sequence joins TRDV2 and TRDJ1, with 9 bases aligning to TRDD3. The junction had 13 bases not matched to a gene; V was cut back by 3 bases and J by 0 bases. Per germline, CDR1 GEAIGNYY and CDR2 EKD. CDR3 length equals 18 residues. CDR3 in DNA: TGTGCCTGTGACCCTCTGGGGGATCGACCACTGTACACCGATAAACTCATCTTT. Residues: CACDPLGDRPLYTDKLIF.

This clone was picked up a small number of times. This DNA translates differently at residue 14 from the TCRdb protein, which is that of a much larger clone; a read error is likely, and the protein shown is the DNA's own translation. This chain links TRDV2 with TRDJ1, with 8 bases fitting TRDD3. This CDR3 is built from 17 residues. CDR1 and CDR2 (germline): GEAIGNYY, EKD. DNA of the CDR3: TGTGCCTGTGACCGATTACTGGGGGTCACTTACACCGATAATCTCATCTTT. Encoded protein: CACDRLLGVTYTDNLIF.

This clone was observed a handful of times. A far larger clone is only one base removed, so a read error is likely. This sample includes further DNA sequences coding for the same CDR3. This chain links TRDV2 with TRDJ1; 9 nucleotides agree with TRDD3. The V gene end was trimmed by 3 bases and the J gene end by 0 bases; junction bases not matched to a gene: 10. This CDR3 contains 17 residues. CDR1 GEAIGNYY and CDR2 EKD come from the germline V gene. This CDR3 reads CACDPPHTGGHTDKLIF. CDR3 nucleotide sequence: TGTGCCTGTGACCCCCCACACACTGGGGGACACACCGATAAACTCATCTTT.

This chain links TRAV38-2/DV8 with TRDJ1, with 12 bases lining up with TRDD3. TCRdb leaves out the J gene; it was filled in here by matching the DNA to germline. The CDR3 totals 25 residues. Germline V gene lookup returns CDR1 TSESDYY and CDR2 QEAYKQQN. Trimming took 3 bases from V and 0 from J; bases not matched to a gene: 30. The CDR3 nucleotides are TGTGCTTATAGGATACAGCCCACCTCCCGTACTGGGGGATACCTCCGGTCCACGTACACCGATAAACTCATCTTT. Amino acids: CAYRIQPTSRTGGYLRSTYTDKLIF.

The sample holds a few counts of this clone. A read error likely explains this, since a far larger clone differs by one base. The rearrangement uses TRDV2 and TRDJ3; 11 bases match TRDD3. CDR3 length equals 20 residues. V lost 0 bases and J lost 1; bases outside the gene matches: 7. Germline CDR1 GEAIGNYY, CDR2 EKD. CDR3 sequence: CACDTGSWGIPSWDTRQMFF. The DNA of the CDR3 is TGTGCCTGTGACACCGGGAGCTGGGGGATACCTTCCTGGGACACCCGACAGATGTTTTTC.

Only a few counts were recorded for this clone. A far more abundant clone sits one base away, making this likely a read error. The chain links TRAV29/DV5 to TRDJ1, with TRDD3 matching over 13 bases. The CDR3 length is 22 residues. The V gene's germline CDR1 is NSMFDY and CDR2 ISSIKDK. J was trimmed by 3 bases and V by 0 bases; bases with no gene match: 23. The CDR3, as DNA: TGTGCAGCAAGCGGATCTACTGGGTACTGGGGGATACGGGTGATTAAGGCCGATAAACTCATCTTT. This sequence encodes CAASGSTGYWGIRVIKADKLIF. Based on the CDR3 plus reference TRAV29/DV5 and TRDJ1, the full variable domain is DQQVKQNSPSLSVQEGRISILNCDYTNSMFDYFLWYKKYPAEGPTFLISISSIKDKNEDGRFTVFLNKSAKHLSLHIVPSQPGDSAVYFCAASGSTGYWGIRVIKADKLIFGKGTRVTVEP.

This clone was seen only a few times. A far larger clone is a single base away, which makes a read error likely. Within the sample, other DNA sequences also encode this same CDR3. CDR3 in amino acids: CACDTLKGIPTYTDKLIF. DNA for the CDR3: TGTGCCTGTGACACCTTAAAAGGGATACCCACGTACACCGATAAACTCATCTTT. The J gene is TRDJ1, the V gene TRDV2; 7 nucleotides line up with TRDD3. The J segment lost 0 bases and the V segment lost 0 bases, leaving 12 bases of the junction unmatched. CDR1 is GEAIGNYY, CDR2 EKD, per germline. The CDR3 covers 18 residues.

This clone occurred a few times. A far larger clone is a single base away, which makes a read error likely. This specimen includes other DNA sequences encoding the same CDR3. The chain recombines TRDV2 with TRDJ1; D gene ambiguous. The CDR3 consists of 17 residues. The V and J ends lost 7 bases and 1 base respectively, with 24 bases between them. Germline CDR1 GEAIGNYY, CDR2 EKD. The CDR3 loop is CACDRLIEGGSTDKLIF. DNA for the CDR3: TGTGCCTGCGATCGACTGATAGAGGGAGGGAGCACCGATAAACTCATCTTT.

This clone was counted a few times. V is TRDV2 and J is TRDJ1, with 10 positions matching TRDD3. Germline V gives CDR1 GEAIGNYY, CDR2 EKD. The ends lost 3 bases at V and 0 bases at J; junction bases unmatched: 9. CDR3 length: 17 residues. CDR3 sequence reads: CACDALLGDVHTDKLIF. The DNA for the CDR3 is TGTGCCTGTGACGCCCTACTGGGGGATGTCCACACCGATAAACTCATCTTT.

Only a few counts were recorded for this clone. With a far larger clone one base away, a read error is the likely cause. This specimen includes other DNA sequences encoding the same CDR3. The chain joins TRDV2 to TRDJ1; possibly TRDD3 for D (6 bases). V dropped 1 base and J dropped 4 bases, with 27 bases sitting between them. Germline loops: CDR1 GEAIGNYY, CDR2 EKD. The CDR3 runs to 19 residues. The CDR3 DNA reads as TGTGCCTGTGACACTGTAAAGACGGGAACTGGGTCGTCAAACGATAAACTCATCTTT. It is translated as CACDTVKTGTGSSNDKLIF.

In regard to this clone: The TCRdb protein, from a much larger clone, departs from this DNA's translation at residue 19, likely by read error; the protein shown derives from the DNA. The chain employs TRDV2 and TRDJ3; TRDD3 might be the D (5 bases). Germline assignment: CDR1 GEAIGNYY and CDR2 EKD. The CDR3 has 21 amino acids. The CDR3 coding sequence is TGTGCCTGTGACACCATCGAGTCCTCCCTGGTCTCCCCCTGGGACACCCGACAGATATTTTTC. Residues: CACDTIESSLVSPWDTRQIFF.

This clone was counted a few times. A read error is the likely source, as a far larger clone sits one nucleotide away. Other DNA variants within this sample encode the same CDR3. CDR3 protein: CASYSLGDTRRRYDTDKLIF. The CDR3 DNA reads TGTGCCTCCTACTCACTGGGGGATACGCGTCGTAGATATGACACCGATAAGCTCATCTTT. This rearrangement joins TRDV2 to TRDJ1, with 13 bases matching TRDD3. CDR3 length: 20 amino acids. The germline CDR1 and CDR2 sequences are GEAIGNYY and EKD.

This clone was counted a few times. A far larger clone is one base from this, pointing to a likely read error. Different DNA sequences within this sample yield the same CDR3. The V gene is TRDV2, the J gene TRDJ1, with 8 bases matching TRDD3. V lost 3 bases and J lost 1; bases outside the gene matches: 12. Per the germline V gene, CDR1 is GEAIGNYY and CDR2 is EKD. The CDR3 is made up of 17 amino acids. Written as DNA, the CDR3 is TGTGCCTGTGACGGATTACTGGGGGCCAAGGGCACCGATAAACTCATCTTT. The encoded protein is CACDGLLGAKGTDKLIF.

Regarding this clone: A far more abundant clone sits one base away, making this likely a read error. The sample has other DNA sequences that encode this CDR3 too. The rearrangement links TRDV2 to TRDJ1, with 10 nucleotides matching TRDD3. CDR1 is GEAIGNYY, CDR2 EKD, per germline. CDR3 size: 23 residues. For the CDR3, the DNA is TGTGCCTGTGACGTGGTAAGGTTGCCTTCTGCCGGGGGATACGATGGCTTCGGGGATAAACTTATCTTT. Translating it yields CACDVVRLPSAGGYDGFGDKLIF.

Turning to this clone: This probably arose from a read error, given a far larger clone one base away. Other DNA sequences in the sample encode the same CDR3. V gene TRDV2 combines with J gene TRDJ1, with 7 bases fitting TRDD3. V gave up 4 bases and J gave up 3 bases; unmatched junction bases: 22. The CDR3 contains 19 residues. The V gene's germline CDR1 is GEAIGNYY and CDR2 EKD. The CDR3 region has the DNA TGTGCCTGTGAAGGGGTGCTGGGGGCCCGGCGGAATATCGCCGATAAACTCATCTTT. This translates into CACEGVLGARRNIADKLIF.

This clone was observed a few times. Only one base separates this from a far larger clonotype, so it likely reflects a read error. This CDR3 is also generated by other DNA sequences in the sample. The chain employs TRDV2 and TRDJ1, with 13 bases aligning to TRDD3. CDR3 length: 18 residues. From germline, CDR1 is GEAIGNYY and CDR2 EKD. CDR3 protein: CACDSVLGDTRHTDKLIF. The DNA of the CDR3 is TGTGCCTGTGATTCCGTACTGGGGGATACGCGCCACACCGATAAACTTATCTTT.

This clone occurred a few times. Given a far larger clone just one base away, this is likely a sequencing read error. The gene calls are TRDV2 and TRDJ1; TRDD3 agrees at 8 bases. Germline V gene sequence: CDR1 GEAIGNYY, CDR2 EKD. The CDR3 sequence is 17 residues long. This CDR3 is CACGTLTLGEYTDKLIF. The CDR3 DNA sequence: TGTGCCTGTGGCACCCTAACTCTGGGGGAGTACACCGATAAACTCATCTTT.

This clone was detected only a few times. TCRdb shows a much larger clone's protein in place of this DNA's translation, and the two differ at residue 5, likely through a read error; the protein shown is translated from the DNA. This rearrangement joins TRDV1 to TRDJ1; D unresolved. Per germline, CDR1 TSWWSYY and CDR2 QGS. There are 17 residues in the CDR3. The DNA of the CDR3 is TGTGCTCTTGGGAAACTTCTAGGGGCCCGAGCGGGCGATAAACTCATCTTT. It encodes CALGKLLGARAGDKLIF.

Comments on this clone: The TCRdb record carries a much larger clone's protein, which differs from this DNA's translation at residue 17; a read error is the likely cause, and the protein listed here is the DNA translation. The rearrangement uses TRDV1 and TRDJ1; perhaps TRDD2 as D (6 bases). CDR3 length: 19 residues. Germline V gene data show CDR1 as TSWWSYY and CDR2 as QGS. CDR3 nucleotide sequence: TGTGCTCTTGGGGAACTAGAGCGTCCTTCCACACGGTACACCGATAAACCCATCTTT. This sequence encodes CALGELERPSTRYTDKPIF.

This clone was observed a few times. TCRdb's protein for this DNA is that of a much larger clone and differs from the translation at residue 14, likely a read error; the protein shown is the DNA translation. This chain uses TRDV2 with TRDJ1, with TRDD3 as a possible D gene (6 bases). Germline CDR1 and CDR2: GEAIGNYY and EKD. The CDR3 covers 16 residues. CDR3 sequence reads: CACDTVGGLNTDKPIF. For the CDR3, the DNA is TGTGCCTGTGACACCGTGGGGGGCCTCAACACCGATAAACCCATCTTT.